Presented here are 22 T cell receptor beta chains from one specimen sequenced in a study of a mutant IDH1 vaccine in newly diagnosed glioma. Noted time point: week 11, during vaccination. With topical imiquimod, each dose of the vaccine consisted of 300 ug of mutant IDH1 20-mer peptide. These receptors have no identified antigens. Only in-frame clones appear in the TCRdb table, and some are missing; sequencing was by immunoSEQ multiplex PCR. The data show more than 50,000 clones, 70% to 90% seen once. The sample consisted of PBMCs, taken from a glioma patient whose treatment included an IDH1 peptide vaccine. The receptors originated from a man between 35 and 55 years old with glioma.

This chain connects TRBV25-1 to TRBJ2-5, with D perhaps TRBD1 (6 bases). V dropped 2 bases and J dropped 5 bases, with 18 bases sitting between them. The germline V gene encodes CDR1 MGHDK and CDR2 SYGVNS. This CDR3 region has 16 residues. This CDR3 is CASSEIGAGDGETQYF. Here the CDR3 DNA reads TGTGCCAGCAGTGAAATTGGAGCAGGGGATGGGGAGACCCAGTACTTC. Combining the CDR3 with reference TRBV25-1 and TRBJ2-5 gives the whole variable domain EADIYQTPRYLVIGTGKKITLECSQTMGHDKMYWYQQDPGMELHLIHYSYGVNSTEKGDLSSESTVSRIRTEHFPLTLESARPSHTSQYLCASSEIGAGDGETQYFGPGTRLLVL.

The chain joins TRBV6-5 to TRBJ2-5; D is perhaps TRBD1 (5 bases). CDR3 length: 12 residues. Per germline, CDR1 MNHEY and CDR2 SVGAGI. V lost 11 bases to trimming and J lost 6 bases, with 16 bases between them. CDR3 nucleotide sequence: TGTGCCTGTCAGGGATTGGGAAAGACCCAGTACTTC. Residues: CACQGLGKTQYF.

This chain uses TRBV6-5 with TRBJ2-1, with D unclear. V was clipped by 0 bases and J by 7 bases, with 7 bases between them. Germline V gene data show CDR1 as MNHEY and CDR2 as SVGAGI. This CDR3 comprises 13 residues. CDR3 sequence reads: CASSYSSANEQFF. As DNA, the CDR3 is TGTGCCAGCAGTTACTCTTCTGCGAATGAGCAGTTCTTC.

This chain joins TRBV5-8 and TRBJ1-2; tentative D call: TRBD1 (5 bases). The CDR3 is 13 residues long. Trimming stripped 4 bases from V and 7 bases from J, with 14 bases between. Germline V gene data show CDR1 as SGHTS and CDR2 as YDEGEE. DNA for the CDR3: TGTGCCAGCAGCCCACGACAGCCTAGTGGCTACACCTTC. Translated: CASSPRQPSGYTF.

This chain uses TRBV6-6 with TRBJ1-2, with TRBD1 identical over 7 bases. The V gene's germline CDR1 is MNHNY and CDR2 SVGAGI (reference sequence). V lost 5 bases, J lost 7 bases, and 7 bases stayed unmatched. This CDR3 has 13 residues. For the CDR3, the DNA is TGTGCCAGCAGTACCCAGGGGGAGGCTGGCTACACCTTC. Its translation: CASSTQGEAGYTF.

V gene TRBV4-1 combines with J gene TRBJ2-7, with a weak D call TRBD2 (6 bases). V gave up 4 bases and J gave up 6 bases, with 19 bases separating them. The CDR3 has 15 amino acids. Germline-derived CDR1 and CDR2 are MGHRA and YSYEKL. CDR3 in amino acids: CASSPSGRGGREQYF. The CDR3 DNA reads TGCGCCAGCAGCCCCTCGGGGCGGGGAGGTCGCGAGCAGTACTTC.

V is TRBV16 and J is TRBJ2-1, with TRBD2 identical over 8 bases. The length of the CDR3 is 16 residues. The junction had 7 bases not matched to a gene; V was cut back by 0 bases and J by 6 bases. Germline values: CDR1 KGHSY, CDR2 FQNENV. CDR3 DNA: TGTGCCAGCAGCCAATCACAGCGGGGGAATATCAATGAGCAGTTCTTC. It is translated as CASSQSQRGNINEQFF.

As for this clone: Other DNA sequences within the sample encode an identical CDR3. This chain uses TRBV4-2 with TRBJ2-7; TRBD1 might be the D (5 bases). This CDR3 has 13 amino acids. V was cut by 0 bases and J by 4 bases, with 7 bases left in between. Germline CDR1 and CDR2: LGHNA and YNFKEQ. The DNA for the CDR3 is TGTGCCAGCAGCCAAGAAAGGGGATACGAGCAGTACTTC. The encoded protein is CASSQERGYEQYF.

V usage is TRBV6-4 and J usage is TRBJ2-1; TRBD2 aligns across 12 bases. The CDR3 sequence is 14 residues long. With V trimmed by 4 bases and J by 8 bases, 3 bases remained unmatched. Germline-derived CDR1 and CDR2 are MRHNA and SNTAGT. As DNA, the CDR3 is TGTGCCAGCAGTGCCGGGACTAGCGGGCATGAGCAGTTCTTC. Translation gives CASSAGTSGHEQFF.

The chain employs TRBV4-1 and TRBJ2-2; D possibly corresponds to TRBD2 (6 bases). CDR3 length: 17 amino acids. Trimming cost V 4 bases and J 4 bases, with 19 bases left between them. Germline V CDR1 and CDR2: MGHRA, YSYEKL. The CDR3 coding sequence is TGCGCCAGCAGCCCCCCACTCGCGCTGGAGGGCACCGGGGAGCTGTTTTTT. Its protein product is CASSPPLALEGTGELFF.

V is TRBV7-2 and J is TRBJ2-2; perhaps TRBD2 as D (7 bases). CDR3 length equals 18 residues. Trimming cost V 2 bases and J 6 bases, with 22 bases left between them. CDR1 is SGHTA and CDR2 is FQGNSA in the germline V gene. The CDR3: CASSLWPRGGEGSGELFF. The CDR3 region has the DNA TGTGCCAGCAGCTTATGGCCGAGGGGGGGCGAGGGATCCGGGGAGCTGTTTTTT.

The CDR3 DNA reads TGTGCCTGGAGTTTCGGGAATAGCAATCAGCCCCAGCATTTT. It codes for CAWSFGNSNQPQHF. This chain joins TRBV30 and TRBJ1-5; D is unclear. Germline V gene lookup returns CDR1 GTSNPN and CDR2 SVGIG (reference sequence). This CDR3 comprises 14 residues. V lost 2 bases, J lost 0 bases, and 8 bases lay in between.

The chain joins TRBV2 to TRBJ2-2; 13 bases are shared with TRBD2. With 6 bases clipped from V and 6 bases from J, the junction kept 4 bases outside the gene matches. The V gene's germline CDR1 is SNHLY and CDR2 FYNNEI. CDR3 length equals 15 residues. The CDR3 loop is CASSATSGRPGELFF. CDR3 DNA sequence: TGTGCCAGCAGCGCGACTAGCGGGAGGCCCGGGGAGCTGTTTTTT.

This chain joins TRBV5-1 and TRBJ2-1; a possible D gene is TRBD1 (6 bases). V dropped 0 bases and J dropped 2 bases, with 9 bases sitting between them. The CDR3 totals 15 residues. Germline V CDR1 and CDR2: SGHRS, YFSETQ. The CDR3 DNA reads as TGCGCCAGCAGCTTGGACAGGGCGACCTACAATGAGCAGTTCTTC. This codes for CASSLDRATYNEQFF.

The rearrangement uses TRBV7-9 and TRBJ1-2, with D uncertain. Germline V gene lookup returns CDR1 SEHNR and CDR2 FQNEAQ (reference sequence). The V and J ends lost 1 base and 8 bases respectively, with 11 bases between them. CDR3 length equals 13 residues. The DNA of the CDR3 is TGTGCCAGCAGCTTAGATGGCGCCGGGGGCTACACCTTC. It specifies CASSLDGAGGYTF.

This clone was detected only once. V and J are TRBV19 and TRBJ1-4; 9 positions agree with TRBD1. Germline loops: CDR1 LNHDA, CDR2 SQIVND (reference sequence). The CDR3 consists of 17 residues. The V and J ends lost 5 bases and 3 bases, in that order; junction bases with no gene match: 10. The CDR3 protein is CASSRTGDRSSNEKLFF. CDR3 DNA: TGTGCCAGTAGTCGGACAGGGGACCGCTCCTCTAATGAAAAACTGTTTTTT.

V is TRBV5-4 and J is TRBJ2-1, with D tentatively TRBD1 (6 bases). The CDR3 sequence is 13 residues long. Germline loops: CDR1 SGHNT, CDR2 YYREEE (reference sequence). V was trimmed by 4 bases and J by 7 bases, leaving 12 bases between them. CDR3 sequence: CASSPLDSNEQFF. CDR3 bases: TGTGCCAGCAGCCCCCTGGACAGTAATGAGCAGTTCTTC.

The chain has TRBV18 and TRBJ2-5, with D perhaps being TRBD1 or TRBD2 (5 bases each). V lost 0 bases, J lost 5 bases, and 16 bases lay in between. Germline CDR1 and CDR2: KGHSH and LQKENI. This CDR3 region has 16 residues. The chain's CDR3 is CASSPPFGQGEETQYF. CDR3 nucleotides: TGTGCCAGCTCACCACCCTTTGGGCAAGGGGAGGAGACCCAGTACTTC.

The chain uses TRBV7-2 and TRBJ1-5; tentative D call: TRBD1 (5 bases). The CDR3 is 15 amino acids. The V end lost 5 bases, the J end lost 6 bases, and 17 bases lay between the germline ends. Germline V gene sequence: CDR1 SGHTA, CDR2 FQGNSA. As DNA, the CDR3 is TGTGCCAGCAGCCCCGGGGCGGGGGGTAGTCAGCCCCAGCATTTT. Amino acid sequence: CASSPGAGGSQPQHF.

The chain has TRBV28 and TRBJ1-3, with a tentative D call TRBD1 (6 bases). V gave up 4 bases and J gave up 4 bases, with 11 bases separating them. There are 14 residues in the CDR3. Germline V gives CDR1 MDHEN, CDR2 SYDVKM. The CDR3 coding sequence is TGTGCCAGCAGTTCCACAGGGTCGGGAAACACCATATATTTT. This gives the protein CASSSTGSGNTIYF.

The gene calls are TRBV25-1 and TRBJ2-2, with a possible D match to TRBD1 (5 bases). The germline V gene has CDR1 MGHDK and CDR2 SYGVNS. The CDR3 totals 15 residues. Trimming removed 4 bases from V and 0 bases from J, with 9 bases in between. CDR3 region: CASSVTASNTGELFF. The CDR3 DNA is TGTGCCAGCAGTGTGACAGCATCGAACACCGGGGAGCTGTTTTTT.

As DNA, the CDR3 is TGTGCCAGCAGCTTATACGGGTTCTCTGGGGCCAACGTCCTGACTTTC. This encodes CASSLYGFSGANVLTF. The chain recombines TRBV7-2 with TRBJ2-6; D is uncertain. Trimming pared 2 bases from V and 0 bases from J, leaving 8 bases between. The CDR3 is 16 amino acids. The germline CDR1 and CDR2 sequences are SGHTA and FQGNSA.